What follows is one T cell receptor (beta chain) and its context. The antigen remains undetermined. CDR1 and CDR2 (germline): SEHNR, FQNEAQ (reference sequence). CDR3 length equals 13 residues. Unmatched junction bases numbered 4, after V lost 5 bases and J lost 4 bases. The source of the sample is a study of early T cells in non-severe SARS-CoV-2 infection. Study-level information: Sequencing was performed on bulk RNA from unsorted whole blood, leaving chains unpaired. Whole-study findings and limits: Anti-spike CD8 specificities were favored by VDJdb matching, whose results missed private and CD4 specificities.

Individual cDNA molecules were tagged with unique molecular identifiers. Each CDR3 protein gets one entry after TCRdb re-called the 5' RACE reads with MiXCR. The sample has around 80,000 distinct CDR3 sequences, 13% seen once. The sample taken for sequencing was whole blood. This receptor was obtained from an adult who was a healthcare worker with PCR-confirmed SARS-CoV-2 infection or an uninfected control (not recorded which). The chain recombines TRBV7-9 with TRBJ2-5, with 7 bases identical to TRBD2. The DNA for the CDR3 is TGTGCCAGCAGCCCTGGGAGGGGAGAGACCCAGTACTTC. It encodes CASSPGRGETQYF.